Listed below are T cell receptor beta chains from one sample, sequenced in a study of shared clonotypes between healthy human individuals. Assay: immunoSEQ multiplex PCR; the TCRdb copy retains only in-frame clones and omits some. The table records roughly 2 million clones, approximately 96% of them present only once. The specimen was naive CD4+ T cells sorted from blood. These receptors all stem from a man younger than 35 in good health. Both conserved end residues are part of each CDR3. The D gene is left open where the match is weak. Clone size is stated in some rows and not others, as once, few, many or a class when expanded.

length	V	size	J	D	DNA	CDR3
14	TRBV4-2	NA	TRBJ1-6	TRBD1	TGTGCCAGCAATATACAGGGGGGTTCTTCACCCCTCCACTTT	CASNIQGGSSPLHF
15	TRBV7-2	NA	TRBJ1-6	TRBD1	TGTGCCAGCAGCTTAGAGGACAGGGATAATTCACCCCTCCACTTT	CASSLEDRDNSPLHF
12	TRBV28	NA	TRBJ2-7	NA	TGTGCCAGCAGCCAACTTCAGTACGAGCAGTACTTC	CASSQLQYEQYF
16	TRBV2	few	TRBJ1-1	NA	TGTGCCAGCAGTGTCTCGTCCGGGGCCATGAACACTGAAGCTTTCTTT	CASSVSSGAMNTEAFF
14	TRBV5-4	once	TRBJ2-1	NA	TGTGCCAGCAGCAAAGGTGGGGGAACCGGTGAGCAGTTCTTC	CASSKGGGTGEQFF
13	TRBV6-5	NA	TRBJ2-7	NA	TGTGCCAGCAGTTACCTCCCCGCCTACGAGCAGTACTTC	CASSYLPAYEQYF
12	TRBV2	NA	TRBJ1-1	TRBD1	TGTGCCAGCAGTAGACAGGGGACTGAAGCTTTCTTT	CASSRQGTEAFF
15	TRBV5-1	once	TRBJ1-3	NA	TGCGCCAGCAGCTTGGGCAGTACCTCTGGAAACACCATATATTTT	CASSLGSTSGNTIYF
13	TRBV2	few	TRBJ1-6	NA	TGTGCCAGCGCGACAGACACAAATTCACCCCTCCACTTT	CASATDTNSPLHF
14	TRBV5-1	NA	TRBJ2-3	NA	TGCGCCAGCAGCTTACGATCTAGCACAGATACGCAGTATTTT	CASSLRSSTDTQYF
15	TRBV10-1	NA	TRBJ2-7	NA	TGCGCCAGCAGTGAGTCGGTCAGGGAGTCCGACGAGCAGTACTTC	CASSESVRESDEQYF
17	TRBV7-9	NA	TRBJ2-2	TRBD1	TGTGCCAGCAGCTTCGCCCGCCAGGGGGCAGGCACCGGGGAGCTGTTTTTT	CASSFARQGAGTGELFF
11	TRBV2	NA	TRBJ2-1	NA	TGTGCCAGCAGCGCTAGGAATGAGCAGTTCTTC	CASSARNEQFF
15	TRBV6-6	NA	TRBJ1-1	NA	TGTGCCAGCAGTCTGCCGACAGCTTCCTACACTGAAGCTTTCTTT	CASSLPTASYTEAFF
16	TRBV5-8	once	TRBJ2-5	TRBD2	TGTGCCAGCAGCTTGGGTCACCTAGCGGGGCAAGAGACCCAGTACTTC	CASSLGHLAGQETQYF
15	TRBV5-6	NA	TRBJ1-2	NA	TGTGCCAGCAGCTTGGGTCGGCAGGTGGCCTATGGCTACACCTTC	CASSLGRQVAYGYTF
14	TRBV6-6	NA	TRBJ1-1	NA	TGTGCCAGCAGGTGGAGGGAGGGGAACACTGAAGCTTTCTTT	CASRWREGNTEAFF
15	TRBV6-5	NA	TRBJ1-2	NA	TGTGCCAGCAGGGCCGGGGGGGGCTCCTCCTATGGCTACACCTTC	CASRAGGGSSYGYTF
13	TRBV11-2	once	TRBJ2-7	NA	TGTGCCAGCAGCTTACGGCCCGACTACGAGCAGTACTTC	CASSLRPDYEQYF
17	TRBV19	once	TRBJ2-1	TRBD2	TGTGCCAGTAGTAAAGGGACTAGCGGGGGAATCTACAATGAGCAGTTCTTC	CASSKGTSGGIYNEQFF
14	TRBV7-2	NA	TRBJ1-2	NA	TGTGCCAGCAGCCCCGGGGTGACCCTACATGGCTACACCTTC	CASSPGVTLHGYTF
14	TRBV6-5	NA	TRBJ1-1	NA	TGTGCCAGCAGCCGACAAGCCGTGAACACTGAAGCTTTCTTT	CASSRQAVNTEAFF
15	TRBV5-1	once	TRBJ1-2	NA	TGCGCCAGCAGCGAGGACGGCCTCAATATCGATGGCTACACCTTC	CASSEDGLNIDGYTF
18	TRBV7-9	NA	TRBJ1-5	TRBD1	TGTGCCAGCAGTCCCGGACAGGGGCGTCCGGGGCGCAATCAGCCCCAGCATTTT	CASSPGQGRPGRNQPQHF
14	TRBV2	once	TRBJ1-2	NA	TGTGCCAGCAGTGAGCAGGATTCTAACTATGGCTACACCTTC	CASSEQDSNYGYTF
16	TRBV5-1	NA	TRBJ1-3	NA	TGCGCCAGCAGCTTGCCTCGTACGGGTACTGGAAACACCATATATTTT	CASSLPRTGTGNTIYF
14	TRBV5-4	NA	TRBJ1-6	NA	TGTGCCAGCAGCTTGGATCCCTATAATTCACCCCTCCACTTT	CASSLDPYNSPLHF
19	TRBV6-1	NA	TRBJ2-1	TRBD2	TGTGCCAGCAGTGAATCTGGGTCTAGCGGGTGGCGCTCCTACAATGAGCAGTTCTTC	CASSESGSSGWRSYNEQFF
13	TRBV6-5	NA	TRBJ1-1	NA	TGTGCCAGCAGTCCGCGGCGAAACACTGAAGCTTTCTTT	CASSPRRNTEAFF
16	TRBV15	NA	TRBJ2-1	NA	TGTGCCACCAGCGCAACGACAGCGGTTCCCTACAATGAGCAGTTCTTC	CATSATTAVPYNEQFF